This passage covers 2 T cell receptor beta chains from one sample sequenced in a study of OX40 agonist ivuxolimab in advanced cancers. The protocol used for the library was the immunoSEQ multiplex PCR assay. The table comes from immuneACCESS by way of TCRdb, which keeps in-frame sequences with V and J called. Part of the clones is missing from these tables; in studies checked, under half for an unresolved V gene and the rest for unknown reasons. The sample profile shows approximately 21,000 clones; roughly 80% of them were found once. The ten largest account for just over 30% of the sample. This material consisted of CD4+ or CD8+ T cells sorted from blood, taken in a trial of the OX40 agonist ivuxolimab. The source of these receptors is an adult with an advanced solid tumor such as melanoma, head and neck, liver or kidney cancer.

This chain connects TRBV6-1 to TRBJ2-1; 14 bases line up with TRBD2. V gave up 3 bases and J gave up 10 bases; unmatched junction bases: 2. Germline assignment: CDR1 MNHNS and CDR2 SASEGT. The CDR3 extends over 14 amino acids. The DNA for the CDR3 is TGTGCCAGCAGTGAGACTAGCGGGAGGGGGGAGCAGTTCTTC. Its translation: CASSETSGRGEQFF.

This clone rates as medium-sized. CDR3 sequence (DNA): TGTGCCAGCAGCTTGGGAGTTGTGGACACCATATATTTT. Residues: CASSLGVVDTIYF. The genes are TRBV11-2 and TRBJ1-3; D remains unclear. The CDR3 runs to 13 residues. V was pared by 3 bases and J by 8 bases, with 11 bases between. Germline loops: CDR1 SGHAT, CDR2 FQNNGV.